The clone carrying this TCR beta chain has a single count. It was during active infection that Seattle patients were enrolled and then longitudinally followed. The entry originates in a study of blood T cell repertoires in COVID-19. Study at large: Collection of acute and convalescent COVID-19 samples took place in the United States, Italy and Spain. The cDNA or gDNA used as material had been derived from T cells, B-cell-depleted T cells, or PBMCs.

The CDR3 runs 13 residues. The germline V gene encodes CDR1 SQVTM and CDR2 ANQGSEA. The V and J ends lost 7 bases and 3 bases respectively, with 15 bases between them. As handled by the study authors: Reference gene primer amplification in the assay estimated nucleated cell counts. Repertoires were generated with immunoSEQ multiplex PCR, while TCRdb's copy carries only in-frame clones and drops some. The DNA was the basis for D and trimming; V, J and clone size are from that table. The repertoire consists of 150,000 to 200,000 clones, with about 92% occurring once and the leading ten covering 1.5% to 2.5%.

The sequenced sample consisted of peripheral blood. The sequence came from a woman aged 55-69 years with COVID-19, enrolled during active disease. The chain carries TRBV29-1 and TRBJ1-1; D not resolved. The CDR3 reads CSAHDHGDTEAFF. CDR3 nucleotide sequence: TGCAGCGCTCACGACCACGGGGACACTGAAGCTTTCTTT.